The sequence of this T cell receptor (beta chain) was determined in a study of identical twins. V was shortened by 6 bases and J by 2 bases, with 9 bases between the two germline ends. The CDR3 is made up of 13 amino acids. CDR1 is SNHLY, CDR2 FYNNEI, per germline. TCRdb analysed the 5' RACE reads with MiXCR anew, one entry per CDR3 protein. The data show 240,000 or so distinct CDR3 sequences, roughly 13% seen once. A further study also used this sample, focusing on yellow fever vaccine responses in identical twins.

The sequence was collected from a young woman in good health. V is TRBV2 and J is TRBJ2-3; D is ambiguous. The sequenced material came from memory (CD45RO+) T cells sorted from blood. CDR3 sequence reads: CASSWAHTDTQYF. In DNA, the CDR3 is TGTGCCAGCAGCTGGGCCCACACAGATACGCAGTATTTT.